The 11 T cell receptor beta chains below come from one sample, sequenced in a study of blood T cell repertoires in COVID-19. Sequencing used immunoSEQ multiplex PCR; TCRdb keeps in-frame clones, though not all of them. The table shows under 200,000 clones, with approximately 80% occurring only once. Material for sequencing was peripheral blood. Receptors were obtained from a woman in her 70s with COVID-19, enrolled during active disease.

This chain uses TRBV19 with TRBJ1-5; 9 bases line up with TRBD1. This CDR3 spans 17 amino acids. Per the germline V gene, CDR1 is LNHDA and CDR2 is SQIVND (reference sequence). V was pared by 8 bases and J by 3 bases, with 14 bases of the junction left unmatched. The CDR3 bases are TGTGCCAGTGGCCTCGGCAGGGACAGGGCCTTCAATCAGCCCCAGCATTTT. Its translation: CASGLGRDRAFNQPQHF. Full variable domain (remainder filled in from reference TRBV19 and TRBJ1-5): DGGITQSPKYLFRKEGQNVTLSCEQNLNHDAMYWYRQDPGQGLRLIYYSQIVNDFQKGDIAEGYSVSREKKESFPLTVTSAQKNPTAFYLCASGLGRDRAFNQPQHFGDGTRLSIL.

DNA of the CDR3: TGCAGCGTTGAAGATCGTAGGAACACCGGGGAGCTGTTTTTT. Amino acids: CSVEDRRNTGELFF. The J gene is TRBJ2-2, the V gene TRBV29-1, with no clear D. V lost 0 bases and J lost 1, with 6 bases in between. Germline V gives CDR1 SQVTM, CDR2 ANQGSEA. The CDR3 runs to 14 residues.

The CDR3 is CSVVRTGGLRETQYF. As DNA, the CDR3 is TGCAGCGTTGTCAGGACAGGGGGCTTACGAGAGACCCAGTACTTC. This chain connects TRBV29-1 to TRBJ2-5; the match to TRBD1 covers 11 bases. From germline, CDR1 is SQVTM and CDR2 ANQGSEA. The J segment lost 4 bases and the V segment lost 4 bases, leaving 8 bases of the junction unmatched. The CDR3 is 15 amino acids.

The rearrangement links TRBV2 to TRBJ1-6; D gene unclear. Trimming pared 6 bases from V and 9 bases from J, leaving 12 bases between. Germline V gene lookup returns CDR1 SNHLY and CDR2 FYNNEI. This CDR3 is 13 amino acids long. DNA of the CDR3: TGTGCCAGCAGGGAGAGCAGTCCTTCACCCCTCCACTTT. Translating gives CASRESSPSPLHF.

The chain carries TRBV24-1 and TRBJ1-2, with TRBD1 as a possible D gene (5 bases). This CDR3 is 14 amino acids long. Germline CDR1 and CDR2: KGHDR and SFDVKD. V lost 4 bases and J 1 base, leaving 9 bases between the germline ends. DNA of the CDR3: TGTGCCACCAGTGACGCGGGGGGTAACTATGGCTACACCTTC. Amino acid sequence: CATSDAGGNYGYTF.

The chain has TRBV30 and TRBJ2-7; 7 positions match TRBD2. The CDR3 length is 13 residues. J lost 4 bases, V lost 5 bases, and 8 bases had no gene match. CDR1 and CDR2 (germline): GTSNPN, SVGIG (reference sequence). The CDR3 DNA reads TGTGCCTGGGATGGGGGGGGACTTTACGAGCAGTACGTC. It encodes CAWDGGGLYEQYV.

The rearrangement uses TRBV6-5 and TRBJ1-5, with 7 nucleotides matching TRBD1. The length of the CDR3 is 15 residues. Per the germline V gene, CDR1 is MNHEY and CDR2 is SVGAGI. V was pared by 6 bases and J by 7 bases, with 12 bases of the junction left unmatched. The CDR3, as DNA: TGTGCCAGCAGCTATGACAGGGCCCCTGGACAGCCCCAGCATTTT. It specifies CASSYDRAPGQPQHF.

This chain links TRBV3-1 (or the pseudogene TRBV3-2) with TRBJ1-1; unclear D gene. The CDR3 spans 15 residues. Looked up from germline, CDR1 is LGHDT and CDR2 is YNNKEL (reference sequence). V shed 4 bases and J shed 1 base, with 13 bases lying between them. CDR3 nucleotide sequence: TGTGCCAGCAGCCCAGCGGGGAGAAAGAACACTGAAGCTTTCTTT. It encodes CASSPAGRKNTEAFF.

J is TRBJ2-1 and V is TRBV6-5; 9 bases match TRBD1. This CDR3 region has 13 residues. V shed 5 bases and J 5 bases; nucleotides not matched to a gene: 1. Germline loops: CDR1 MNHEY, CDR2 SVGAGI. CDR3 sequence (DNA): TGTGCCAGCAGTAGGACAGGGGACAATGAGCAGTTCTTC. This encodes CASSRTGDNEQFF.

The sample holds one count of this clone. The chain recombines TRBV19 with TRBJ2-4, with 11 bases matching TRBD2. V trimming: 7 bases; J trimming: 0 bases; junction bases outside the gene matches: 2. The CDR3 contains 15 residues. Germline-derived CDR1 and CDR2 are LNHDA and SQIVND (reference sequence). CDR3 sequence: CASIGTSGAKNIQYF. The CDR3 DNA follows: TGTGCCAGTATTGGGACTAGCGGAGCCAAAAACATTCAGTACTTC.

The chain has TRBV4-2 and TRBJ1-2; D is unresolved. The CDR3 covers 12 residues. Trimming pared 5 bases from V and 10 bases from J, leaving 14 bases between. Germline values: CDR1 LGHNA, CDR2 YNFKEQ. The CDR3 reads CASSANSMIYTF. The CDR3 bases are TGTGCCAGCAGCGCCAACTCGATGATCTACACCTTC.